The present TCR beta chain was sequenced within a study of T cell repertoires in cytomegalovirus infection. About the research overall: Public TCR beta signatures marked donors with CMV infection and the matching HLA. General study points: Across the ex vivo response, the dominant clonotypes were HLA-C-restricted CMV-specific TCR beta clonotypes. Cumulative public TCR beta family frequency identified CMV carriers with the relevant HLA.

Worth noting for this clonotype: Its antigen is still unknown.

Via MiXCR, TCRdb re-called the reads, giving one row per CDR3 protein. The sample shows about 530,000 distinct CDR3 sequences, more than 25% of them seen only once. Germline CDR1 and CDR2: DFQATT and SNEGSKA (reference sequence). Germline trimming cut 5 bases from V and 7 bases from J; bases unmatched to any gene: 8. This CDR3 has 13 residues. The specimen sequenced was PBMCs. The sequence derives from a human donor in good health (CMV status not recorded). Some clones in this sample may be carry-over from other donors' samples. The chain uses TRBV20-1 and TRBJ2-1, with 7 bases lining up with TRBD1. The CDR3 reads CSAYRQGKNEQFF. The CDR3 DNA follows: TGCAGTGCTTACCGACAGGGAAAAAATGAGCAGTTCTTC.